The next 4 T cell receptor beta chains were all read from a single sample in a study of identical twins. TCRdb used MiXCR to reprocess the 5' RACE reads, holding one entry per CDR3 protein. The top ten hold just over 5% of the sample, which has about 200,000 distinct CDR3 sequences, 9.4% seen once. The sequencing sample was made of memory (CD45RO+) T cells sorted from blood. The receptors shown here come from a woman aged 18-30 years in good health.

This clonotype occurred many times. This chain connects TRBV15 to TRBJ2-2; 7 positions agree with TRBD1. Trimming at V came to 5 bases and at J to 4 bases, leaving 4 bases not matched to a gene. The germline gives CDR1 LNHNV, CDR2 YYDKDF (reference sequence). This CDR3 has 14 amino acids. The CDR3 sequence: CATSRNRGTGELFF. CDR3 in DNA: TGTGCCACCAGCCGAAACAGGGGCACCGGGGAGCTGTTTTTT.

In its sample, this clonotype was seen a few times. The CDR3 sequence: CSAERGIYGYTF. Here the CDR3 DNA reads TGCAGTGCGGAGAGGGGGATCTATGGCTACACCTTC. The J gene is TRBJ1-2, the V gene TRBV20-1; tentatively, D is TRBD1 (6 bases). CDR3 length: 12 amino acids. Germline V gene sequence: CDR1 DFQATT, CDR2 SNEGSKA (reference sequence). V dropped 6 bases and J dropped 4 bases, with 12 bases sitting between them.

This clonotype appeared a few times. The chain has TRBV12-3 or TRBV12-4 and TRBJ1-2; TRBD1 matches 7 bases. V dropped 5 bases and J dropped 7; count of bases not matched to a gene: 7. The CDR3 spans 13 residues. The CDR3 DNA reads as TGTGCCAGCAGTCAAGACAGGGAGGGTGGCTACACCTTC. Protein sequence: CASSQDREGGYTF.

Only a few counts were recorded for this clonotype. The chain has TRBV2 and TRBJ1-2, with 9 bases lining up with TRBD1. CDR1 is SNHLY, CDR2 FYNNEI, per germline. The CDR3 runs 14 residues. Trimming removed 4 bases from V and 7 bases from J; junction bases left unmatched: 7. The CDR3 nucleotides are TGTGCCAGCAGTGCATCCGGGACAGGGTCTGGCTACACCTTC. It is translated as CASSASGTGSGYTF.